Listed below are T cell receptor beta chains from one sample, sequenced in a study of shared clonotypes between healthy human individuals. Here immunoSEQ multiplex PCR was the method, and the copy in TCRdb shows in-frame clones only, minus some. The data show around 1.5 million clones, 95% to 99% seen once. Sequenced material: naive CD4+ T cells sorted from blood. These receptors all come from a man younger than 40 in good health. Each CDR3 is given with its conserved first and last residue. The D gene is left open where the match is weak. A clone size is listed for some rows: how often the clone was seen (once, few, many), or a class if it is expanded.

TRBD1,-,TRBV18,TRBJ2-1,CASSPGTGDRNEQFF,TGTGCCAGCTCACCAGGGACAGGGGATCGCAATGAGCAGTTCTTC
-,-,TRBV2,TRBJ2-7,CASADSPSYEQYF,TGTGCCAGCGCGGACTCACCGTCCTACGAGCAGTACTTC
-,-,TRBV28,TRBJ1-3,CASSLRGFGNTIYF,TGTGCCAGCAGTTTACGGGGATTCGGAAACACCATATATTTT
TRBD2,-,TRBV29-1,TRBJ2-5,CSVRETSVQETQYF,TGCAGCGTAAGGGAGACTAGCGTGCAAGAGACCCAGTACTTC
-,-,TRBV10-3,TRBJ1-1,CAISESGVDTEAFF,TGTGCCATCAGTGAGTCTGGGGTGGACACTGAAGCTTTCTTT
-,-,TRBV20-1,TRBJ1-2,CSAREYGYTF,TGCAGTGCTAGAGAATATGGCTACACCTTC
TRBD1,-,TRBV18,TRBJ2-1,CASSPGQGITNEQFF,TGTGCCAGCTCACCAGGACAGGGGATTACCAATGAGCAGTTCTTC
-,-,TRBV5-5,TRBJ2-2,CASSSPGRSRTGELFF,TGTGCCAGCAGCTCCCCGGGAAGAAGTAGGACCGGGGAGCTGTTTTTT
-,once,TRBV5-4,TRBJ2-3,CASSSGGGGRDTQYF,TGTGCCAGCAGCTCCGGAGGAGGAGGGCGGGATACGCAGTATTTT
TRBD1,-,TRBV28,TRBJ2-7,CASSSTGTGELF,TGTGCCAGCAGTTCAACCGGGACAGGGGAGTTATTC
-,-,TRBV6-5,TRBJ1-3,CASRVVLSGNTIYF,TGTGCCAGCAGGGTGGTGTTGTCTGGAAACACCATATATTTT
-,-,TRBV13,TRBJ2-4,CASSLGVSLGAKNIQYF,TGTGCCAGCAGCTTAGGGGTCTCCCTGGGTGCCAAAAACATTCAGTACTTC
TRBD1,-,TRBV19,TRBJ2-7,CATSRDREFYEQYF,TGTGCCACCTCCCGGGACAGGGAGTTTTACGAGCAGTACTTC
-,-,TRBV30,TRBJ1-1,CAWTRTAMNTEAFF,TGTGCCTGGACCAGGACAGCTATGAACACTGAAGCTTTCTTT
-,-,TRBV5-6,TRBJ2-3,CASSLGRTDTQYF,TGTGCCAGCAGCTTGGGGCGAACAGATACGCAGTATTTT
-,-,TRBV5-1,TRBJ2-7,CASSTPYEQYF,TGCGCCAGCAGCACTCCCTACGAGCAGTACTTC
TRBD1,-,TRBV28,TRBJ1-4,CASSFQGELLFF,TGTGCCAGCAGTTTTCAGGGGGAATTACTGTTTTTT
-,-,TRBV11-3,TRBJ1-1,CASSLGGRNTEAFF,TGTGCCAGCAGCTTAGGTGGCAGAAACACTGAAGCTTTCTTT
-,-,TRBV29-1,TRBJ2-4,CSVGEPKNIQYF,TGCAGCGTGGGCGAACCCAAAAACATTCAGTACTTC
-,-,TRBV29-1,TRBJ1-1,CSGWTALMNTEAFF,TGCAGCGGTTGGACAGCCCTGATGAACACTGAAGCTTTCTTT
-,-,TRBV7-6,TRBJ1-3,CASSFNGGGNTIYF,TGTGCCAGCAGTTTTAATGGGGGCGGAAACACCATATATTTT
-,-,TRBV9,TRBJ2-4,CASSVGGGIQYF,TGTGCCAGTAGTGTGGGAGGAGGCATTCAGTACTTC
-,-,TRBV10-3,TRBJ2-1,CAITDVLTNEQFF,TGTGCCATCACTGATGTATTAACTAATGAGCAGTTCTTC
-,-,TRBV18,TRBJ1-1,CASSPPGIVNTEAFF,TGTGCCAGCTCACCGCCGGGAATTGTGAACACTGAAGCTTTCTTT
TRBD2,-,TRBV10-3,TRBJ2-1,CAISVGLAGSVNEQFF,TGTGCCATCAGCGTGGGACTAGCGGGAAGTGTCAATGAGCAGTTCTTC
-,-,TRBV5-6,TRBJ2-6,CASWGARAGANVLTF,TGTGCCAGCTGGGGGGCACGTGCTGGGGCCAACGTCCTGACTTTC
-,-,TRBV6-4,TRBJ2-2,CASRLQGNTGELFF,TGTGCCAGCAGGCTACAGGGGAACACCGGGGAGCTGTTTTTT
TRBD2,-,TRBV7-3,TRBJ2-7,CASSTLAGGAYEQYF,TGTGCCAGCAGCACATTAGCGGGAGGAGCTTACGAGCAGTACTTC
-,-,TRBV5-1,TRBJ2-3,CASSLGGIPDTQYF,TGCGCCAGCAGCTTGGGGGGGATCCCAGATACGCAGTATTTT
TRBD2,-,TRBV18,TRBJ2-1,CASSPGLAGSYNEQFF,TGTGCCAGCTCACCAGGACTAGCGGGGTCCTACAATGAGCAGTTCTTC
-,-,TRBV2,TRBJ2-5,CASKYQETQYF,TGTGCCAGCAAATACCAAGAGACCCAGTACTTC
-,-,TRBV14,TRBJ2-1,CASSQAERRQGEQFF,TGTGCCAGCAGCCAAGCCGAGCGACGCCAGGGTGAGCAGTTCTTC
TRBD1,-,TRBV18,TRBJ2-7,CASSPPGTGANEQYF,TGTGCCAGCTCACCACCGGGGACAGGGGCGAACGAGCAGTACTTC
TRBD2,-,TRBV15,TRBJ2-1,CATSTIPERELIF,TGTGCCACCAGCACGATCCCAGAGCGGGAGCTGATCTTC
-,-,TRBV25-1,TRBJ1-5,CASSEQGPPQHF,TGTGCCAGCAGTGAACAGGGTCCGCCCCAGCATTTT
TRBD1,-,TRBV28,TRBJ1-1,CASSTVRDRDLAFF,TGTGCCAGCAGTACCGTCCGGGACAGGGATTTGGCTTTCTTT
-,-,TRBV7-2,TRBJ2-1,CASSWRAFSYNEQFF,TGTGCCAGCAGCTGGAGGGCCTTCTCCTACAATGAGCAGTTCTTC